Here is one T cell receptor (beta chain) with its context. Its target is unknown. These donors, healthy bone marrow donors, were studied. The data belong to a study of cytomegalovirus exposure and HLA in healthy donors. 13 Jbeta primers and 60 Vbeta primers were used for the PCR. Assay used: immunoSEQ multiplex PCR; TCRdb lists only in-frame clones, some missing. The table includes about 150,000 clones, 76% detected once. Study-level results: Across HLA loci, a later analysis found differing TCR association rates, with DRB1 most and HLA-C fewest.

The CDR3 runs 15 residues. The germline V gene encodes CDR1 MGHDK and CDR2 SYGVNS. V shed 1 base and J 3 bases; nucleotides not matched to a gene: 4. The origin of this receptor is a male donor in good health and CMV-seronegative. This chain connects TRBV25-1 to TRBJ1-1; 8 bases are shared with TRBD1. Sequenced input: PBMCs. DNA for the CDR3: TGTGCCAGCAGTGAATCACAGACAGGGGACACTGAAGCTTTCTTT. Translated, it gives CASSESQTGDTEAFF.